The 28 T cell receptor beta chains below come from one sample, sequenced in a study of cytomegalovirus exposure and HLA in healthy donors. Use of 60 Vbeta and 13 Jbeta primers characterized the PCR. Assay used: immunoSEQ multiplex PCR; TCRdb lists only in-frame clones, some missing. Here the sample spans 130,000 to 150,000 clones, over 75% being singletons. The sample consisted of PBMCs. The receptors stem from a man in his thirties or forties in good health and CMV-seropositive.

The J gene is TRBJ1-1, the V gene TRBV4-1; D remains ambiguous. The V gene lost 2 bases and the J gene lost 0 bases, with 13 bases spanning the gap. CDR1 MGHRA and CDR2 YSYEKL come from the germline V gene. This CDR3 has 16 amino acids. CDR3 sequence reads: CASSQPTPTVNTEAFF. CDR3 nucleotide sequence: TGCGCCAGCAGCCAACCGACCCCAACAGTGAACACTGAAGCTTTCTTT.

This clone was counted a few times. The chain links TRBV10-1 to TRBJ2-3; 7 positions agree with TRBD1. The CDR3 sequence is 13 residues long. Germline V lookup: CDR1 WNHNN, CDR2 SYGVQD (reference sequence). J was trimmed by 3 bases and V by 7 bases; bases with no gene match: 4. CDR3: CASNDRATDTQYF. CDR3 DNA sequence: TGCGCCAGCAACGACAGGGCTACAGATACGCAGTATTTT.

In its sample, this clone was seen a few times. The chain is built from TRBV5-5 and TRBJ2-7; 11 bases align to TRBD2. The CDR3 consists of 14 residues. The V gene end was trimmed by 3 bases and the J gene end by 3 bases; junction bases not matched to a gene: 2. Per the germline V gene, CDR1 is SGHKS and CDR2 is YYEKEE (reference sequence). Written as DNA, the CDR3 is TGTGCCAGCAGCTACGGGACTAGCGGCTACGAGCAGTACTTC. This encodes CASSYGTSGYEQYF.

The chain combines TRBV5-6 with TRBJ2-7; perhaps TRBD2 as D (6 bases). From germline, CDR1 is SGHDT and CDR2 YYEEEE. Trimming took 7 bases from V and 7 from J, leaving 12 bases between them. The CDR3 runs to 11 residues. CDR3 sequence: CASHRETEQYF. For the CDR3, the DNA is TGTGCCAGCCACCGGGAGACGGAGCAGTACTTC.

Note on this clone: In the same sample, other DNA sequences code for this CDR3. CDR3 loop: CASSPLRETQYF. The CDR3 DNA sequence: TGTGCCAGCTCACCCCTTAGAGAGACCCAGTACTTC. The rearrangement links TRBV18 to TRBJ2-5; D ambiguous. Trimming pared 3 bases from V and 4 bases from J, leaving 6 bases between. Germline loops: CDR1 KGHSH, CDR2 LQKENI. The CDR3 sequence is 12 residues long.

Comment on this clone: One end of the junction is discordant with germline, which a read error may explain. This sequence joins TRBV5-1 and TRBJ1-2; 7 bases agree with TRBD1. Germline CDR1 SGHRS, CDR2 YFSETQ. The CDR3 consists of 15 residues. As DNA, the CDR3 is TGCGCCAGCAGCTTGGCTGGGACAGCTAACTATGTCTACACCTTC. This translates into CASSLAGTANYVYTF.

DNA for the CDR3: TGCGCCAGCAGCCATAACGACAGGGGTAGGGAGACCCAGTACTTC. It specifies CASSHNDRGRETQYF. The rearrangement links TRBV4-1 to TRBJ2-5; 8 nucleotides align to TRBD1. The trim removed 3 bases at V and 5 bases at J, leaving 8 bases unmatched. CDR1 and CDR2 from the germline V gene are MGHRA and YSYEKL. The CDR3 consists of 15 residues.

The chain employs TRBV28 and TRBJ2-3; 10 nucleotides agree with TRBD2. Trimming cost V 3 bases and J 3 bases; bases outside gene matches: 15. Germline values: CDR1 MDHEN, CDR2 SYDVKM. This CDR3 comprises 19 residues. The CDR3 loop reads CASSFPLSGGTSATDTQYF. The CDR3 bases are TGTGCCAGCAGTTTCCCCCTTAGTGGTGGGACTAGCGCGACAGATACGCAGTATTTT.

This CDR3 is CASSSIRTDTQYF. CDR3 coding DNA: TGTGCCAGCAGCTCCATCCGCACAGATACGCAGTATTTT. The chain recombines TRBV7-9 with TRBJ2-3; no clear D. V dropped 4 bases and J dropped 1 base, with 6 bases sitting between them. The CDR3 totals 13 residues. CDR1 is SEHNR, CDR2 FQNEAQ, per germline (reference sequence).

V is TRBV30 and J is TRBJ1-5, with D hard to call. With 2 bases removed from V and 3 bases from J, the gap between germline ends came to 8 bases. CDR3 length: 13 amino acids. Germline lookup yields CDR1 GTSNPN and CDR2 SVGIG (reference sequence). Here the CDR3 DNA reads TGTGCCTGGAGTTCAGACTACAATCAGCCCCAGCATTTT. Protein sequence: CAWSSDYNQPQHF.

This clone occurred a few times. The V and J genes are TRBV7-2 and TRBJ1-2, with TRBD1 identical over 7 bases. This CDR3 has 15 amino acids. J lost 6 bases, V lost 2 bases, and 9 bases had no gene match. Per germline, CDR1 SGHTA and CDR2 FQGNSA. The DNA of the CDR3 is TGTGCCAGCAGCTTAACTACCGGGACAGCGAATGGCTACACCTTC. It is translated as CASSLTTGTANGYTF.

The rearrangement uses TRBV29-1 and TRBJ2-4; D is uncertain. This CDR3 spans 12 amino acids. With 2 bases removed from V and 12 bases from J, the gap between germline ends came to 14 bases. Germline lookup yields CDR1 SQVTM and CDR2 ANQGSEA. CDR3 amino acids: CSVEPPSGSQYF. The CDR3 nucleotides read TGCAGCGTTGAACCGCCAAGTGGTAGTCAGTACTTC.

This clone appeared a single time. The chain couples TRBV30 to TRBJ2-3, with TRBD2 identical over 8 bases. V trimming: 1 base; J trimming: 1 base; junction bases outside the gene matches: 1. There are 14 residues in the CDR3. Germline loops: CDR1 GTSNPN, CDR2 SVGIG (reference sequence). The CDR3 DNA reads as TGTGCCTGGAGTGAGACTAGCGGCACAGATACGCAGTATTTT. Translating gives CAWSETSGTDTQYF.

The count of this clone is one. This rearrangement joins TRBV10-3 to TRBJ2-1; TRBD2 matches 8 bases. V shed 6 bases and J 6 bases; nucleotides not matched to a gene: 10. The CDR3 extends over 15 amino acids. Looked up from germline, CDR1 is ENHRY and CDR2 is SYGVKD. CDR3 sequence reads: CAIRSGGRQGNEQFF. In nucleotides, the CDR3 is TGTGCCATCAGGTCCGGCGGGAGGCAAGGCAATGAGCAGTTCTTC.

The J gene is TRBJ2-7, the V gene TRBV2; D is perhaps TRBD1 (6 bases). The CDR3 covers 14 residues. The germline gives CDR1 SNHLY, CDR2 FYNNEI. The V and J ends lost 3 bases and 6 bases respectively, with 15 bases between them. CDR3 residues: CASSDGGVLAEQYF. The CDR3 coding sequence is TGTGCCAGCAGTGATGGGGGCGTCTTAGCCGAGCAGTACTTC.

The rearrangement links TRBV2 to TRBJ1-1, with TRBD1 identical over 9 bases. CDR3 length equals 14 residues. Germline V gene sequence: CDR1 SNHLY, CDR2 FYNNEI. The J segment lost 5 bases and the V segment lost 9 bases, leaving 10 bases of the junction unmatched. CDR3 nucleotide sequence: TGTGCCAGACAGGGGGCCATCCCGGGGACTGAAGCTTTCTTT. Its translation: CARQGAIPGTEAFF.

The chain's CDR3 is CASSPTGQGFYEQYF. The CDR3 nucleotides read TGTGCCAGCAGTCCTACGGGGCAGGGGTTCTACGAGCAGTACTTC. This chain connects TRBV11-2 to TRBJ2-7; tentatively, D is TRBD1 (6 bases). The CDR3 spans 15 residues. The V gene's germline CDR1 is SGHAT and CDR2 FQNNGV. V was trimmed by 6 bases and J by 3 bases, leaving 18 bases between them.

The chain carries TRBV27 and TRBJ2-7, with unresolved D. The V end lost 0 bases, the J end lost 6 bases, and 9 bases lay between the germline ends. Germline assignment: CDR1 MNHEY and CDR2 SMNVEV (reference sequence). CDR3 size: 13 residues. The CDR3 nucleotides are TGTGCCAGCAGTTTATCTAGCAGCCTCGAGCAGTACTTC. Encoded protein: CASSLSSSLEQYF.

The gene calls are TRBV4-3 and TRBJ1-6; unclear D gene. The V and J ends lost 6 bases and 11 bases respectively, with 14 bases between them. The germline CDR1 and CDR2 sequences are LGHNA and YSLEER. This CDR3 has 13 amino acids. CDR3 region: CASRQTTVTPLHF. In DNA, the CDR3 is TGCGCCAGCAGACAAACTACCGTCACACCCCTCCACTTT.

CDR3 protein: CASSLWGAGSSSGANVLTF. The CDR3 DNA reads TGTGCCAGCAGTTTATGGGGGGCAGGTTCCAGCTCTGGGGCCAACGTCCTGACTTTC. This rearrangement joins TRBV28 to TRBJ2-6; TRBD1 is a possible D gene (6 bases). The CDR3 extends over 19 amino acids. V lost 0 bases and J 0 bases, leaving 15 bases between the germline ends. Germline CDR1 reads MDHEN; CDR2 reads SYDVKM.

This chain joins TRBV12-5 and TRBJ1-2; TRBD1 agrees at 10 bases. Per germline, CDR1 LGHNT and CDR2 FRNRAP. CDR3 length: 13 residues. The junction had 5 bases not matched to a gene; V was cut back by 6 bases and J by 7 bases. The CDR3 nucleotides read TGTGCTAGTGGACCTGACAGGGGGCTTGGCTACACCTTC. It codes for CASGPDRGLGYTF. Looking up the rest from reference TRBV12-5 and TRBJ1-2 gives the full variable domain: DARVTQTPRHKVTEMGQEVTMRCQPILGHNTVFWYRQTMMQGLELLAYFRNRAPLDDSGMPKDRFSAEMPDATLATLKIQPSEPRDSAVYFCASGPDRGLGYTFGSGTRLTVV.

The chain employs TRBV7-6 and TRBJ2-3, with TRBD1 as a possible D gene (5 bases). Per the germline V gene, CDR1 is SGHVS and CDR2 is FNYEAQ. With 5 bases removed from V and 4 bases from J, the gap between germline ends came to 16 bases. The CDR3 runs to 15 residues. In DNA, the CDR3 is TGTGCCAGCAGCGCCCTAGGGGTTACCTCAGATACGCAGTATTTT. Protein: CASSALGVTSDTQYF.

The rearrangement uses TRBV2 and TRBJ2-7; TRBD1 is a possible D gene (7 bases). V was trimmed by 8 bases and J by 6 bases, leaving 17 bases between them. Looked up from germline, CDR1 is SNHLY and CDR2 is FYNNEI. This CDR3 spans 13 amino acids. The CDR3 nucleotides are TGTGCCAGCCGTAGGGGGCAGGGGGGCGAGCAGTACTTC. As protein: CASRRGQGGEQYF.

The rearrangement joins TRBV13 to TRBJ1-1; possible D gene TRBD1, 5 bases. Germline CDR1 and CDR2: PRHDT and FYEKMQ (reference sequence). The CDR3 is made up of 13 amino acids. With 5 bases removed from V and 4 bases from J, the gap between germline ends came to 11 bases. The CDR3 sequence: CASSKPGGTEAFF. The CDR3 DNA follows: TGTGCCAGCAGCAAACCCGGGGGCACTGAAGCTTTCTTT.

V usage is TRBV7-9 and J usage is TRBJ1-2, with no clear D. The CDR3 length is 15 residues. V was pared by 9 bases and J by 3 bases, with 20 bases between. CDR1 and CDR2 (germline): SEHNR, FQNEAQ (reference sequence). The CDR3 spells CAREGRARIYYGYTF. CDR3 nucleotides: TGTGCCAGAGAGGGAAGAGCCCGGATATACTATGGCTACACCTTC. Looking up the rest from reference TRBV7-9 and TRBJ1-2 gives the full variable domain: DTGVSQNPRHKITKRGQNVTFRCDPISEHNRLYWYRQTLGQGPEFLTYFQNEAQLEKSRLLSDRFSAERPKGSFSTLEIQRTEQGDSAMYLCAREGRARIYYGYTFGSGTRLTVV.

J is TRBJ1-4 and V is TRBV18; D is unclear. The CDR3 contains 13 residues. Trimming cost V 3 bases and J 8 bases, with 10 bases left between them. The germline gives CDR1 KGHSH, CDR2 LQKENI. CDR3 sequence (DNA): TGTGCCAGCTCACCTACGTTCTACGAAAAACTGTTTTTT. Translating it yields CASSPTFYEKLFF. Combining the CDR3 with reference TRBV18 and TRBJ1-4 gives the whole variable domain NAGVMQNPRHLVRRRGQEARLRCSPMKGHSHVYWYRQLPEEGLKFMVYLQKENIIDESGMPKERFSAEFPKEGPSILRIQQVVRGDSAAYFCASSPTFYEKLFFGSGTQLSVL.

This chain links TRBV7-2 with TRBJ2-2; D is possibly TRBD2 (6 bases). Per the germline V gene, CDR1 is SGHTA and CDR2 is FQGNSA. The V gene lost 11 bases and the J gene lost 6 bases, with 13 bases spanning the gap. The CDR3 contains 12 residues. For the CDR3, the DNA is TGTGCCTCCGGGCGGGGTTCCGGGGAGCTGTTTTTT. This sequence encodes CASGRGSGELFF.

The sample holds a few counts of this clone. This chain links TRBV4-1 with TRBJ1-1, with TRBD1 as a possible D gene (6 bases). Germline loops: CDR1 MGHRA, CDR2 YSYEKL. The CDR3 length is 15 residues. V lost 0 bases, J lost 5 bases, and 13 bases lay in between. The CDR3 here is CASSQDPQGRTEAFF. The CDR3 DNA reads as TGCGCCAGCAGCCAAGATCCACAGGGTCGGACTGAAGCTTTCTTT.